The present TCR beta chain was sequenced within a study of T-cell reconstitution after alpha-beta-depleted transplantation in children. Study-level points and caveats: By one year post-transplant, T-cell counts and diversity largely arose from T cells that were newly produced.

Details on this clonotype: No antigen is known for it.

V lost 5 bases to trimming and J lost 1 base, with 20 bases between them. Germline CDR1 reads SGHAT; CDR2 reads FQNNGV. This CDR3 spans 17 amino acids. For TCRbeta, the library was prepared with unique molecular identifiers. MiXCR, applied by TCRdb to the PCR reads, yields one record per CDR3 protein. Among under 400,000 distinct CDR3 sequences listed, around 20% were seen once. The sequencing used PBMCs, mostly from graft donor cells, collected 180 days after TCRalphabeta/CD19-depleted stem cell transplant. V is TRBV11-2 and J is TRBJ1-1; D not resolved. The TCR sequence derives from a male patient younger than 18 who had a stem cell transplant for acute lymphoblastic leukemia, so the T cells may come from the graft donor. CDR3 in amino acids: CASSPREGWVSNTEAFF. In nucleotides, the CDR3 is TGTGCCAGCAGCCCTCGTGAGGGTTGGGTGTCGAACACTGAAGCTTTCTTT. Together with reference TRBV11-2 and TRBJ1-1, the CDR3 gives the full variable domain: EAGVAQSPRYKIIEKRQSVAFWCNPISGHATLYWYQQILGQGPKLLIQFQNNGVVDDSQLPKDRFSAERLKGVDSTLKIQPAKLEDSAVYLCASSPREGWVSNTEAFFGQGTRLTVV.